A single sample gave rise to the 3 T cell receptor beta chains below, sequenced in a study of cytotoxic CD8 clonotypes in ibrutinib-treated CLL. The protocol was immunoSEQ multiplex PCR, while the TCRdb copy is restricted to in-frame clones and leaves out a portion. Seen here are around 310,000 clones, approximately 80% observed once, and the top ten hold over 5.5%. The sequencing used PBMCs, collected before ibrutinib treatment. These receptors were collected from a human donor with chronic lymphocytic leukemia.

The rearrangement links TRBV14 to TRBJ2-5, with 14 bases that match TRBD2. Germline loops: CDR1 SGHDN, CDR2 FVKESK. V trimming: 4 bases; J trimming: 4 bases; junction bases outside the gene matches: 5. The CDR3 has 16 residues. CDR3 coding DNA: TGTGCCAGCAGCCGGGGACTAGCGGGAGTAGGAGAGACCCAGTACTTC. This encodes CASSRGLAGVGETQYF.

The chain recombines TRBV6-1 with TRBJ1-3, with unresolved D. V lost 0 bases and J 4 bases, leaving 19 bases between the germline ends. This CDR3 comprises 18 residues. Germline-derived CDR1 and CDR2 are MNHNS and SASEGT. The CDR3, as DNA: TGTGCCAGCAGTGAAGCGAGGAGAGTCAGCCGATGGGGAAACACCATATATTTT. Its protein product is CASSEARRVSRWGNTIYF.

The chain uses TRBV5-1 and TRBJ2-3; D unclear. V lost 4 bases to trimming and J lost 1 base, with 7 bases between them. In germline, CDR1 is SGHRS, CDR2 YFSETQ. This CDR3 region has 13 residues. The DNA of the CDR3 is TGCGCCAGCAGCGAGGACCGCACAGATACGCAGTATTTT. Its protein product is CASSEDRTDTQYF.